This T cell receptor beta chain is drawn from a study of T cell repertoires in cytomegalovirus infection. At the level of the study: Public TCR beta signatures indicated both CMV infection and matching HLA type.

Study conclusions and caveats: Adding up the frequency of public TCR beta families identified people who carried CMV plus the relevant HLA. The ex vivo response showed dominance by HLA-C-restricted CMV-specific TCR beta clonotypes.

MiXCR was run by TCRdb on the reads, yielding one entry per CDR3 protein. In the table there are around 450,000 distinct CDR3 sequences, about 11% of which are singletons. Germline V gives CDR1 SGHRS, CDR2 YFSETQ. With 4 bases removed from V and 3 bases from J, the gap between germline ends came to 16 bases. The CDR3 extends over 15 amino acids. At least ten counts were recorded for this clonotype. Its antigen is undetermined. The TCR comes from a human donor in good health (CMV status not recorded). Some clones in this sample may be carry-over from other donors' samples. The rearrangement uses TRBV5-1 and TRBJ1-2; D perhaps matches TRBD1 (5 bases). Sequencing was done on a sample of PBMCs. CDR3: CASSRTRGKDYGYTF. Written as DNA, the CDR3 is TGCGCCAGCAGCAGGACCCGGGGCAAGGACTATGGCTACACCTTC.